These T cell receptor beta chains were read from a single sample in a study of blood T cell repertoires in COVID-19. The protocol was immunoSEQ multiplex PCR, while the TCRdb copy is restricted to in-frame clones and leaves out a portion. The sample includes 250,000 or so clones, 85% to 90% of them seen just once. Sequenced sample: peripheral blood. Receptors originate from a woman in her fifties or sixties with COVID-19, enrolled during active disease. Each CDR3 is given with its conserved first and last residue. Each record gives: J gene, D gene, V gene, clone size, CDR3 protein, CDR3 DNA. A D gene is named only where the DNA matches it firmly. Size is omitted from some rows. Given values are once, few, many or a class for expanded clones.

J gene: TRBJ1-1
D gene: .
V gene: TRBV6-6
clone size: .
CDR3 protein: CASSYGARTNTEAFF
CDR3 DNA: TGTGCCAGCAGTTACGGGGCCAGAACGAACACTGAAGCTTTCTTT

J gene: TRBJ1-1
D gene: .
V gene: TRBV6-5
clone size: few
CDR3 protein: CASSQGLVPEAFF
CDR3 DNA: TGTGCCAGCAGTCAGGGGTTAGTCCCTGAAGCTTTCTTT

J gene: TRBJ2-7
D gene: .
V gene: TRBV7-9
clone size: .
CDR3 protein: CASSERVRGFEQYF
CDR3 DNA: TGTGCCAGCAGCGAGCGGGTAAGAGGGTTCGAGCAGTACTTC

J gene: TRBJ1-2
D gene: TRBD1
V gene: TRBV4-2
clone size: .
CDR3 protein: CASSQAVMITGESGYTF
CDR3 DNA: TGTGCCAGCAGCCAAGCCGTGATGATAACAGGGGAATCTGGCTACACCTTC

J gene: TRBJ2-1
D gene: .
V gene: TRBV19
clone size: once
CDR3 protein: CASSLGRRDEQFF
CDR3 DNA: TGTGCCAGTAGTCTTGGTCGGAGGGATGAGCAGTTCTTC

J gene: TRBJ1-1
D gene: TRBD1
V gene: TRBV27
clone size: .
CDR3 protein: CASSLVDRDTEAFF
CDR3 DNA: TGTGCCAGCAGCCTAGTGGACAGGGACACTGAAGCTTTCTTT

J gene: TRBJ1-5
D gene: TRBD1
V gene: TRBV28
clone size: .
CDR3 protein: CASSFQGASNQPQHF
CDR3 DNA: TGTGCCAGCAGTTTCCAGGGGGCGAGCAATCAGCCCCAGCATTTT

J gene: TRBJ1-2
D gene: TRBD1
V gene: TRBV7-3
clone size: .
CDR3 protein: CASSLTAGGSWGYTF
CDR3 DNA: TGTGCCAGCAGCTTAACGGCAGGGGGTTCTTGGGGCTACACCTTC

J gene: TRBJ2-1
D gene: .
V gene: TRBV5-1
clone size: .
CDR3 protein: CASSLAGNEQFF
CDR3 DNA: TGCGCCAGCAGCTTGGCGGGGAATGAGCAGTTCTTC

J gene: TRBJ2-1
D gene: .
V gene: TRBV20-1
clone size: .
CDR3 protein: CSASGGSASYNEQFF
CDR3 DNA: TGCAGTGCTAGTGGGGGCTCCGCCTCCTACAATGAGCAGTTCTTC

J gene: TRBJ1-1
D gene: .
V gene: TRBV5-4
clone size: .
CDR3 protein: CASSLTGFMNTEAFF
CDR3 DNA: TGTGCCAGCAGCCTGACAGGATTCATGAACACTGAAGCTTTCTTT

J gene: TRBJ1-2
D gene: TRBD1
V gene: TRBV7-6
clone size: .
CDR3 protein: CASSLAETGDGYTF
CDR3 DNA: TGTGCCAGCAGCTTGGCCGAGACAGGGGATGGCTACACCTTC

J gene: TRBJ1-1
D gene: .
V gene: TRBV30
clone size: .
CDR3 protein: CAWSNLLGGTEAFF
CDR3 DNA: TGTGCCTGGAGTAATTTACTAGGGGGCACTGAAGCTTTCTTT

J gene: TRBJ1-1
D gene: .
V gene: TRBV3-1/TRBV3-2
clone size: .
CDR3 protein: CASSQGGNMNTEAFF
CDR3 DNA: TGTGCCAGCAGCCAAGGAGGGAACATGAACACTGAAGCTTTCTTT

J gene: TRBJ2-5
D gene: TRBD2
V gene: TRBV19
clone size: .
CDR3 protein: CASSMSSSGGAIQTQYF
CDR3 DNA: TGTGCCAGTAGTATGAGTTCGAGCGGGGGGGCCATACAGACCCAGTACTTC

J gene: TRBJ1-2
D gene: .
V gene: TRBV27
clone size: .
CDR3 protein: CASSLNRGNYGYTF
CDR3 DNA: TGTGCCAGCAGCCTGAACCGGGGAAACTATGGCTACACCTTC

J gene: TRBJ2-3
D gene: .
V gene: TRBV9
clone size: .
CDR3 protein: CASSVGASRGDTQYF
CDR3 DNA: TGTGCCAGCAGCGTAGGGGCTAGCAGAGGGGATACGCAGTATTTT

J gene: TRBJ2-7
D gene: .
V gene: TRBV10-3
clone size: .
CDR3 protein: CAISDYGYEQYF
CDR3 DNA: TGTGCCATCAGTGATTACGGTTACGAGCAGTACTTC

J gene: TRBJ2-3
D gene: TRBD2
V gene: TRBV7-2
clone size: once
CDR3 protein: CASSLVAGSSTDTQYF
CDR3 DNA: TGTGCCAGCAGCTTAGTAGCGGGCTCTAGCACAGATACGCAGTATTTT

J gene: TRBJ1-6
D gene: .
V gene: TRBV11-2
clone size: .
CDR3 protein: CASSLQADSNSSPLHF
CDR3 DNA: TGTGCCAGCAGCCTCCAAGCGGACAGCAATAGTTCACCCCTCCACTTT

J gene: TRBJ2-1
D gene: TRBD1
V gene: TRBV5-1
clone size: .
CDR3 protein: CASSKQGPSYNEQFF
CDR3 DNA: TGCGCCAGCAGCAAACAGGGGCCCTCCTACAATGAGCAGTTCTTC

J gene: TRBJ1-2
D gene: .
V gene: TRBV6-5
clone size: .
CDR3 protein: CASRTPGLVGYTF
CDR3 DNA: TGTGCCAGCAGAACTCCAGGGTTGGTAGGCTACACCTTC

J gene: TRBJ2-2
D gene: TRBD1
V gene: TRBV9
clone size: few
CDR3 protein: CASSGRQGVTGELFF
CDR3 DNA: TGTGCCAGCAGCGGACGACAGGGTGTCACCGGGGAGCTGTTTTTT

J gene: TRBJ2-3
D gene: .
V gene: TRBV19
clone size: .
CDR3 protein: CASTPENTDTQYF
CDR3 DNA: TGTGCCAGTACCCCGGAGAACACAGATACGCAGTATTTT

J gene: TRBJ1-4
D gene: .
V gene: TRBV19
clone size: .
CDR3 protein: CASNGHSDATNEKLFF
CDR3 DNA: TGTGCCAGTAATGGACACTCCGATGCAACTAATGAAAAACTGTTTTTT